Presented here are 23 T cell receptor beta chains from one specimen sequenced in a study of T-cell memory formation after mild COVID-19. TCRdb analysed the 5' RACE reads with MiXCR anew, one entry per CDR3 protein. The sample has some 410,000 distinct CDR3 sequences, about 22% seen once. The sequenced sample was PBMCs or a T cell subset sorted from them (not recorded which). Receptors were obtained from an adult woman who had mild COVID-19 (a few samples of this study predate the infection). Cell type and time point are not known.

This clonotype was observed at least ten times. The chain couples TRBV7-8 to TRBJ2-3; D is perhaps TRBD2 (5 bases). Between the trimmed V and J ends, which lost 6 bases and 3 bases, there was a span of 10 bases. CDR3 length equals 13 residues. The V gene's germline CDR1 is SGHVS and CDR2 FQNEAQ. The CDR3 coding sequence is TGTGCCAGCAGACTCGGACTGACAGATACGCAGTATTTT. Encoded protein: CASRLGLTDTQYF.

The chain links TRBV5-1 to TRBJ2-7; no firm D call. CDR3 length equals 12 residues. Germline CDR1 SGHRS, CDR2 YFSETQ. V was shortened by 0 bases and J by 5 bases, with 6 bases between the two germline ends. CDR3 residues: CASSLGRDEQYF. The CDR3 nucleotides read TGCGCCAGCAGCTTGGGACGTGACGAGCAGTACTTC.

This chain links TRBV5-1 with TRBJ2-7; tentatively, D is TRBD2 (6 bases). V lost 0 bases to trimming and J lost 2 bases, with 12 bases between them. Germline CDR1 is SGHRS and CDR2 is YFSETQ. CDR3 size: 15 residues. CDR3 sequence: CASSLVASATYEQYF. In nucleotides, the CDR3 is TGCGCCAGCAGCTTGGTGGCTAGCGCTACCTACGAGCAGTACTTC.

J is TRBJ1-2 and V is TRBV14; D gene uncertain. Trimming left V 1 base short and J 7 bases short, with 10 bases between. The CDR3 has 13 residues. Germline CDR1 and CDR2: SGHDN and FVKESK. The CDR3 DNA reads TGTGCCAGCAGCCAAGTAACAGCGGGTGGCTACACCTTC. It yields the protein CASSQVTAGGYTF.

The chain has TRBV21-1 and TRBJ2-1; the table's D call, TRBD2, has no DNA check behind it. TRBV21-1 is a listed pseudogene. This CDR3 contains 19 residues. The CDR3 DNA reads as TGTGCCAGCAGCAAAGTTGGGACTAGCGGGAGCTGGGGCTACAATGAGCAGTTCTTC. Protein: CASSKVGTSGSWGYNEQFF.

This chain joins TRBV7-8 and TRBJ1-5; a possible D gene is TRBD1 (5 bases). Trimming pared 2 bases from V and 8 bases from J, leaving 13 bases between. The CDR3 extends over 14 amino acids. Per germline, CDR1 SGHVS and CDR2 FQNEAQ. The DNA of the CDR3 is TGTGCCAGCAGCTTAATCGCAGGGAAGGAGCCCCAGCATTTT. It encodes CASSLIAGKEPQHF.

J is TRBJ2-1 and V is TRBV7-8; D may be TRBD2 (6 bases). Germline V gene lookup returns CDR1 SGHVS and CDR2 FQNEAQ. The CDR3 loop spans 14 amino acids. Trimming pared 4 bases from V and 3 bases from J, leaving 10 bases between. The DNA of the CDR3 is TGTGCCAGCAGCTCCCGAGCGGGCTACAATGAGCAGTTCTTC. Translating it yields CASSSRAGYNEQFF.

This clonotype has more than one count but fewer than ten. V and J are TRBV12-3 or TRBV12-4 and TRBJ1-1; TRBD1 matches at 8 bases. The CDR3 consists of 17 residues. V shed 5 bases and J 0 bases; nucleotides not matched to a gene: 11. In DNA form, the CDR3 reads TGTGCCAGCAGTACCTACGGGACAGGTCATATGAACACTGAAGCTTTCTTT. This translates into CASSTYGTGHMNTEAFF.

The rearrangement joins TRBV7-9 to TRBJ1-2; maybe TRBD1 (5 bases). The CDR3 totals 15 residues. The V end was cut by 5 bases, the J end by 6 bases, with 19 bases between. CDR1 and CDR2 (germline): SEHNR, FQNEAQ (reference sequence). CDR3 sequence: CASSPRRRGKDGYTF. Here the CDR3 DNA reads TGTGCCAGCAGCCCACGCCGCCGGGGGAAGGATGGCTACACCTTC.

This clonotype was recorded at least ten times. The chain recombines TRBV3-1 with TRBJ2-6, with D perhaps TRBD1 or TRBD2 (6 bases each). Deletions cut 5 bases from V and 1 base from J, with 15 bases between. The length of the CDR3 is 17 residues. Germline CDR1 is LGHDT and CDR2 is YNNKEL (reference sequence). The DNA of the CDR3 is TGTGCCAGCAGCGACCTAGGGGGGCCTTCTGGGGCCAACGTCCTGACTTTC. Translation gives CASSDLGGPSGANVLTF.

To note about this clonotype: The junction departs from germline at one end; a sequencing error may be responsible. The V and J genes are TRBV5-6 and TRBJ2-1, with 7 bases matching TRBD1. The CDR3 runs to 11 residues. In germline, CDR1 is SGHDT, CDR2 YYEEEE. The CDR3 protein is CASSLGGQKVF. CDR3 nucleotides: TGTGCCAGCAGCTTGGGGGGACAGAAGGTCTTC.

The chain links TRBV6-1 to TRBJ2-7; D possibly matches TRBD1 or TRBD2 (5 bases each). Germline loops: CDR1 MNHNS, CDR2 SASEGT. This CDR3 has 14 amino acids. Trimming pared 5 bases from V and 3 bases from J, leaving 14 bases between. This chain's CDR3 is CASSPGTVRYEQYF. For the CDR3, the DNA is TGTGCCAGCAGTCCCGGGACGGTTCGCTACGAGCAGTACTTC.

This clonotype has more than one count but fewer than ten. The CDR3 protein is CASSQRQGRVDEQFF. DNA of the CDR3: TGTGCCAGCAGCCAACGACAGGGGCGTGTGGATGAGCAGTTCTTC. The V gene is TRBV3-1, the J gene TRBJ2-1; TRBD1 aligns across 8 bases. This CDR3 comprises 15 residues. V was pared by 2 bases and J by 8 bases, with 8 bases of the junction left unmatched. Germline lookup yields CDR1 LGHDT and CDR2 YNNKEL (reference sequence).

The chain links TRBV30 to TRBJ2-2, with 9 bases identical to TRBD1. Trimming took 3 bases from V and 7 from J; bases not matched to a gene: 3. Germline loops: CDR1 GTSNPN, CDR2 SVGIG (reference sequence). CDR3 size: 13 residues. CDR3 residues: CAWRETGGGELFF. CDR3 DNA sequence: TGTGCCTGGAGGGAGACAGGGGGCGGGGAGCTGTTTTTT. Combining the CDR3 with reference TRBV30 and TRBJ2-2 gives the whole variable domain SQTIHQWPATLVQPVGSPLSLECTVEGTSNPNLYWYRQAAGRGLQLLFYSVGIGQISSEVPQNLSASRPQDRQFILSSKKLLLSDSGFYLCAWRETGGGELFFGEGSRLTVL.

Comment on this clonotype: This could be a read error, since a much larger clone is one nucleotide away. V is TRBV2 and J is TRBJ2-7; no reliable D call. This CDR3 has 12 residues. The germline V gene encodes CDR1 SNHLY and CDR2 FYNNEI. V was pared by 4 bases and J by 3 bases, with 7 bases between. The CDR3 spells CASSVGLYEQYF. CDR3 bases: TGTGCCAGCAGTGTCGGCCTCTACGAGCAGTACTTC.

V and J are TRBV6-2 or TRBV6-3 and TRBJ2-7; weak D call: TRBD2 (6 bases). V lost 0 bases and J lost 4, with 13 bases in between. In germline, CDR1 is MNHEY, CDR2 SVGEGT. The CDR3 loop spans 15 amino acids. CDR3 protein: CASSYSATSRYEQYF. In DNA, the CDR3 is TGTGCCAGCAGTTACTCAGCGACTAGTAGGTACGAGCAGTACTTC.

The chain links TRBV3-1 to TRBJ2-3; the D call may be TRBD1 or TRBD2 (5 bases each). V was pared by 3 bases and J by 3 bases, with 13 bases between. Germline-derived CDR1 and CDR2 are LGHDT and YNNKEL (reference sequence). The CDR3 runs 15 residues. The CDR3 reads CASSQRAWGTDTQYF. CDR3 sequence (DNA): TGTGCCAGCAGCCAGCGGGCCTGGGGGACAGATACGCAGTATTTT.

The chain has TRBV12-3 or TRBV12-4 and TRBJ2-4; D unresolved. The CDR3 has 13 amino acids. The ends were cut back, 5 bases at V and 4 bases at J, with 9 bases in the middle. CDR3: CASSTGGKNIQYF. CDR3 nucleotide sequence: TGTGCCAGCAGTACGGGCGGTAAAAACATTCAGTACTTC.

This clonotype came up many times. CDR3 sequence reads: CASSRRGNTEAFF. The CDR3 DNA follows: TGCGCCAGCAGCCGCCGTGGGAACACTGAAGCTTTCTTT. This chain connects TRBV4-3 to TRBJ1-1; no definite D call. V was cut by 4 bases and J by 1 base, with 7 bases left in between. CDR1 and CDR2 from the germline V gene are LGHNA and YSLEER. CDR3 size: 13 residues.

There are a few counts of this clonotype. The genes are TRBV24-1 and TRBJ2-2; D is unresolved. This CDR3 is 15 amino acids long. The ends were cut back, 4 bases at V and 7 bases at J, with 15 bases in the middle. Looked up from germline, CDR1 is KGHDR and CDR2 is SFDVKD. The CDR3 loop is CATSDRAVRRGELFF. The CDR3 DNA reads as TGTGCCACCAGTGACCGGGCGGTTAGACGCGGGGAGCTGTTTTTT.

Only a few counts were recorded for this clonotype. V and J are TRBV29-1 and TRBJ2-7; 10 bases line up with TRBD1. The V and J ends lost 5 bases and 3 bases, in that order; junction bases with no gene match: 4. From germline, CDR1 is SQVTM and CDR2 ANQGSEA. This CDR3 is built from 13 residues. The CDR3 DNA sequence: TGCAGCGTTACAGGGACAGGGGTCTACGAGCAGTACTTC. This codes for CSVTGTGVYEQYF.

This clonotype has a handful of counts. The chain is built from TRBV15 and TRBJ2-7, with a tentative D call TRBD1 (6 bases). Trimming cost V 4 bases and J 0 bases, with 7 bases left between them. Germline V CDR1 and CDR2: LNHNV, YYDKDF (reference sequence). CDR3 length: 13 residues. This chain's CDR3 is CATSKDSSYEQYF. CDR3 in DNA: TGTGCCACCAGCAAGGACAGCTCCTACGAGCAGTACTTC.

J is TRBJ2-1 and V is TRBV3-1; 8 nucleotides align to TRBD2. Trimming took 4 bases from V and 6 from J; bases not matched to a gene: 11. Germline assignment: CDR1 LGHDT and CDR2 YNNKEL (reference sequence). This CDR3 contains 16 residues. The CDR3 sequence is CASSRAPGLVTNEQFF. The CDR3 DNA reads as TGTGCCAGCAGCCGCGCACCGGGACTAGTCACCAATGAGCAGTTCTTC.